The rows below give T cell receptor beta chains drawn from one sample of a study of cytomegalovirus exposure and HLA in healthy donors. TCRdb's table, derived via immunoSEQ multiplex PCR, lists solely in-frame clones and lacks some. Counted here are roughly 100,000 clones, roughly 15% occurring once; the ten biggest clones make up roughly 0.8%. Sequencing was carried out using PBMCs. The receptors derive from a female donor in good health and CMV-seronegative. The CDR3 runs from the conserved cysteine through the conserved F or W. A D gene is named only where the DNA matches it firmly. Clone size is stated in some rows and not others, as once, few, many or a class when expanded.

v_call: TRBV7-9; j_call: TRBJ1-2; clone_size: NA; cdr3_length: 16; d_call: NA; cdr3_nt: TGTGCCAGCAGCTTGGGGACCGGCGGGGACGCTCATGGCTACACCTTC; cdr3_aa: CASSLGTGGDAHGYTF
v_call: TRBV2; j_call: TRBJ2-4; clone_size: few; cdr3_length: 15; d_call: NA; cdr3_nt: TGTGCCAGCAGTGAAGGCGGGGTAGCCAAAAACATTCAGTACTTC; cdr3_aa: CASSEGGVAKNIQYF
v_call: TRBV9; j_call: TRBJ2-3; clone_size: NA; cdr3_length: 21; d_call: TRBD2; cdr3_nt: TGTGCCAGCAGCGTGACAACCAAGGGACTAGCGGGAGGCAGGGGCACAGATACGCAGTATTTT; cdr3_aa: CASSVTTKGLAGGRGTDTQYF
v_call: TRBV4-1; j_call: TRBJ1-6; clone_size: few; cdr3_length: 16; d_call: TRBD1; cdr3_nt: TGCGCCAGCAGCCAACTAGACAGGGCGTGGGGTTCACCCCTCCACTTT; cdr3_aa: CASSQLDRAWGSPLHF
v_call: TRBV5-8; j_call: TRBJ2-1; clone_size: few; cdr3_length: 11; d_call: TRBD1; cdr3_nt: TGTGCCAGCACACAAGGACAGGGACAGTTCTTC; cdr3_aa: CASTQGQGQFF
v_call: TRBV6-5; j_call: TRBJ1-1; clone_size: NA; cdr3_length: 14; d_call: TRBD1; cdr3_nt: TGTGCCAGCAGTACACCTCAGGGGGCGAATGAAGCTTTCTTT; cdr3_aa: CASSTPQGANEAFF
v_call: TRBV19; j_call: TRBJ2-2; clone_size: NA; cdr3_length: 14; d_call: TRBD2; cdr3_nt: TGTGCCAGTAGGACTAGCGGGAGATCCGGGGAGCTGTTTTTT; cdr3_aa: CASRTSGRSGELFF
v_call: TRBV19; j_call: TRBJ2-7; clone_size: few; cdr3_length: 17; d_call: NA; cdr3_nt: TGTGCCAGGGGGGGAAGGAGGCTAGTAGCGGCCCCCTACGAGCAGTACTTC; cdr3_aa: CARGGRRLVAAPYEQYF
v_call: TRBV7-6; j_call: TRBJ2-3; clone_size: NA; cdr3_length: 17; d_call: NA; cdr3_nt: TGTGCCAGCAGTCATATCGCCGACTGGGGGGGCACAGATACGCAGTATTTT; cdr3_aa: CASSHIADWGGTDTQYF
v_call: TRBV29-1; j_call: TRBJ1-2; clone_size: NA; cdr3_length: 11; d_call: NA; cdr3_nt: TGCAGCGTTGGGACAGTCTATGGCTACACCTTC; cdr3_aa: CSVGTVYGYTF
v_call: TRBV28; j_call: TRBJ1-2; clone_size: NA; cdr3_length: 13; d_call: NA; cdr3_nt: TGTGCCAGCAGTTTATCACCGGGGTATGGCTACACCTTC; cdr3_aa: CASSLSPGYGYTF
v_call: TRBV19; j_call: TRBJ1-2; clone_size: NA; cdr3_length: 11; d_call: NA; cdr3_nt: TGTGCCAGAGAGTTCGCTCGTGGCTACACCTTC; cdr3_aa: CAREFARGYTF
v_call: TRBV5-1; j_call: TRBJ1-2; clone_size: few; cdr3_length: 17; d_call: NA; cdr3_nt: TGCGCCAGCAGCTTGGCCATCGATGGGGGCTCGTATTATGGCTACACCTTC; cdr3_aa: CASSLAIDGGSYYGYTF
v_call: TRBV7-9; j_call: TRBJ1-3; clone_size: few; cdr3_length: 18; d_call: NA; cdr3_nt: TGTGCCAGCAGCGGCAAGGGACAAACGTTTAGCTCTGGAAACACCATATATTTT; cdr3_aa: CASSGKGQTFSSGNTIYF
v_call: TRBV6-6; j_call: TRBJ1-4; clone_size: few; cdr3_length: 13; d_call: NA; cdr3_nt: TGTGCCAGCAGTTTTAGAGGGAATGAAAAACTGTTTTTT; cdr3_aa: CASSFRGNEKLFF
v_call: TRBV29-1; j_call: TRBJ2-2; clone_size: NA; cdr3_length: 15; d_call: TRBD1; cdr3_nt: TGCAGCGTTGAAGTACAGGGGGCCGACACCGGGGAGCTGTTTTTT; cdr3_aa: CSVEVQGADTGELFF
v_call: TRBV5-1; j_call: TRBJ2-3; clone_size: few; cdr3_length: 15; d_call: NA; cdr3_nt: TGCGCCAGCAGCTTGGAGGAGGGGAACACAGATACGCAGTATTTT; cdr3_aa: CASSLEEGNTDTQYF
v_call: TRBV2; j_call: TRBJ2-5; clone_size: NA; cdr3_length: 15; d_call: TRBD1; cdr3_nt: TGTGCCAGCAGTGAAAGGTCAGGGGGCAGGGAGACCCAGTACTTC; cdr3_aa: CASSERSGGRETQYF
v_call: TRBV7-2; j_call: TRBJ1-1; clone_size: NA; cdr3_length: 17; d_call: NA; cdr3_nt: TGTGCCAGCAGCTTAGAATCAGGAGGGGCAGCATATATTGAAGCTTTCTTT; cdr3_aa: CASSLESGGAAYIEAFF
v_call: TRBV7-9; j_call: TRBJ2-5; clone_size: NA; cdr3_length: 15; d_call: NA; cdr3_nt: TGTGCCAGCAGCCCTTGGTTTGAGAGCCAAGAGACCCAGTACTTC; cdr3_aa: CASSPWFESQETQYF
v_call: TRBV9; j_call: TRBJ1-4; clone_size: NA; cdr3_length: 15; d_call: TRBD1; cdr3_nt: TGTGCCAGCAGCACCGGGACAGTTCTTAATGAAAAACTGTTTTTT; cdr3_aa: CASSTGTVLNEKLFF
v_call: TRBV20-1; j_call: TRBJ2-3; clone_size: NA; cdr3_length: 11; d_call: NA; cdr3_nt: TGCAGTGCTAGAGGGCGGGATACGCAGTATTTT; cdr3_aa: CSARGRDTQYF
v_call: TRBV6-5; j_call: TRBJ1-1; clone_size: few; cdr3_length: 14; d_call: NA; cdr3_nt: TGTGCCAGCAGTTACTCGTCCCCTTACACTGAAGCTTTCTTT; cdr3_aa: CASSYSSPYTEAFF
v_call: TRBV11-2; j_call: TRBJ1-1; clone_size: few; cdr3_length: 15; d_call: NA; cdr3_nt: TGTGCCAGCAGCTCCAATGGGGGGTTCAACACTGAAGCTTTCTTT; cdr3_aa: CASSSNGGFNTEAFF
v_call: TRBV30; j_call: TRBJ1-1; clone_size: few; cdr3_length: 13; d_call: NA; cdr3_nt: TGTGCCTGGAGTCGGTCGGCCCCGGGTGAAGCTTTCTTT; cdr3_aa: CAWSRSAPGEAFF
v_call: TRBV29-1; j_call: TRBJ2-1; clone_size: NA; cdr3_length: 13; d_call: TRBD1; cdr3_nt: TGCAGCGTTGCCGGGACAGGGAGGGCTGAGCAGTTCTTC; cdr3_aa: CSVAGTGRAEQFF
v_call: TRBV15; j_call: TRBJ2-5; clone_size: NA; cdr3_length: 17; d_call: TRBD1; cdr3_nt: TGTGCCACCAGCAGAGTTTGGGACAGGGGTCCCCAAGAGACCCAGTACTTC; cdr3_aa: CATSRVWDRGPQETQYF
v_call: TRBV6-1; j_call: TRBJ1-1; clone_size: NA; cdr3_length: 16; d_call: TRBD1; cdr3_nt: TGTGCCAGCAGTAAAGCGCACTGGAGGGACAGGGTTGAAGCTTTCTTT; cdr3_aa: CASSKAHWRDRVEAFF